This T cell receptor (beta chain) was captured in a study of blood T cell repertoires in COVID-19. Per the authors' pipeline: Using reference gene primer amplification, nucleated cell counts were estimated. Profiling relied on immunoSEQ multiplex PCR, and the TCRdb table lists in-frame clones only, not all of them. The DNA gave D and trimming, while V, J and clone size come from that table. In the table there are roughly 220,000 clones, roughly 84% of which are singletons. Two consecutive negative NP/OP PCR tests, clearance, or resolved symptoms defined Cohort 3 recovery. Germline loops: CDR1 LGHDT, CDR2 YNNKEL (reference sequence). The CDR3 contains 16 residues. With V trimmed by 3 bases and J by 4 bases, 8 bases remained unmatched.

The genes are TRBV3-1 (or the pseudogene TRBV3-2) and TRBJ2-5; 10 nucleotides line up with TRBD1. The TCR originated in a woman in her 40s who had recovered from COVID-19. The sample was PBMCs or T cells enriched from blood (not recorded which). The CDR3 spells CASSHRTGGPRETQYF. CDR3 nucleotide sequence: TGTGCCAGCAGCCACCGGACAGGGGGGCCCCGAGAGACCCAGTACTTC.